What follows are 21 T cell receptor beta chains derived from one specimen sequenced in a study of blood T cell repertoires in COVID-19. The table came from immunoSEQ multiplex PCR; TCRdb's copy has only in-frame clones and leaves some out. The sample consists of about 320,000 clones, 90% of them appearing once. The specimen sequenced was PBMCs or T cells enriched from blood (not recorded which). Receptors originate from a man in his fifties or sixties who had recovered from COVID-19.

The sample holds a few counts of this clone. The genes are TRBV7-9 and TRBJ2-7; the match to TRBD2 covers 9 bases. The CDR3 spans 15 residues. The trim removed 5 bases at V and 5 bases at J, leaving 10 bases unmatched. Germline lookup yields CDR1 SEHNR and CDR2 FQNEAQ (reference sequence). CDR3 residues: CASSSSGSRSHEQYF. The CDR3 region has the DNA TGTGCCAGCAGCAGTAGCGGGAGTAGGTCCCACGAGCAGTACTTC.

The chain joins TRBV15 to TRBJ1-3, with 7 bases fitting TRBD1. CDR1 and CDR2 from the germline V gene are LNHNV and YYDKDF (reference sequence). Trimming took 0 bases from V and 4 from J; bases not matched to a gene: 3. The length of the CDR3 is 15 residues. Here the CDR3 DNA reads TGTGCCACCAGCAGAGACCCAGGGGGAGGAAACACCATATATTTT. Translating it yields CATSRDPGGGNTIYF.

This chain uses TRBV19 with TRBJ1-2; D remains ambiguous. The CDR3 covers 14 residues. V was pared by 0 bases and J by 2 bases, with 7 bases between. Germline loops: CDR1 LNHDA, CDR2 SQIVND (reference sequence). The CDR3 sequence: CASSIDTGNYGYTF. For the CDR3, the DNA is TGTGCCAGTAGTATAGATACGGGGAACTATGGCTACACCTTC.

On this clone itself: Other DNA sequences in this sample translate to the same CDR3. The chain links TRBV4-3 to TRBJ1-3, with D hard to call. Germline lookup yields CDR1 LGHNA and CDR2 YSLEER. The CDR3 contains 15 residues. V lost 0 bases to trimming and J lost 0 bases, with 6 bases between them. In DNA form, the CDR3 reads TGCGCCAGCAGCCAAGAACCGAGCTCTGGAAACACCATATATTTT. It translates to CASSQEPSSGNTIYF.

The chain joins TRBV19 to TRBJ1-2; 9 nucleotides match TRBD1. V was clipped by 6 bases and J by 7 bases; unmatched bases: 12. This CDR3 is built from 15 residues. Germline values: CDR1 LNHDA, CDR2 SQIVND (reference sequence). The CDR3 DNA follows: TGTGCCAGTAGCCCCGTAGGGGACAGGGTACTTGGCTACACCTTC. As protein: CASSPVGDRVLGYTF.

This clone was observed a single time. V and J are TRBV18 and TRBJ2-5, with D unresolved. The germline V and J ends were trimmed by 0 bases and 4 bases, with 9 bases remaining between them. Germline assignment: CDR1 KGHSH and CDR2 LQKENI. This CDR3 is built from 14 residues. The chain's CDR3 is CASSPPTVRETQYF. CDR3 nucleotides: TGTGCCAGCTCACCACCAACAGTGAGAGAGACCCAGTACTTC.

CDR3: CASSLWLAGDNEQFF. The CDR3 bases are TGTGCCAGCAGTTTATGGCTAGCGGGTGACAATGAGCAGTTCTTC. The chain employs TRBV27 and TRBJ2-1; 8 nucleotides match TRBD2. The CDR3 loop spans 15 amino acids. Germline trimming cut 1 base from V and 5 bases from J; bases unmatched to any gene: 4. Germline V lookup: CDR1 MNHEY, CDR2 SMNVEV (reference sequence).

The chain is built from TRBV12-3 or TRBV12-4 and TRBJ2-5; D might be TRBD1 (7 bases). This CDR3 spans 13 amino acids. Trimming cost V 3 bases and J 4 bases, with 9 bases left between them. The CDR3 DNA reads as TGTGCCAGCAGTTTCCAGGGGGGAGAGACCCAGTACTTC. Translated: CASSFQGGETQYF.

The chain joins TRBV4-2 to TRBJ2-7, with TRBD1 matching over 8 bases. The V and J ends lost 4 bases and 6 bases, in that order; junction bases with no gene match: 14. From germline, CDR1 is LGHNA and CDR2 YNFKEQ. The CDR3 extends over 16 amino acids. CDR3 sequence: CASSRTGGFQPGEQYF. CDR3 bases: TGTGCCAGCAGCCGAACAGGGGGGTTCCAACCTGGCGAGCAGTACTTC.

The chain is built from TRBV2 and TRBJ1-4; 7 nucleotides agree with TRBD1. The CDR3 totals 13 residues. Unmatched junction bases numbered 5, after V lost 10 bases and J lost 3 bases. In germline, CDR1 is SNHLY, CDR2 FYNNEI. The CDR3 protein is CAITGTANEKLFF. The DNA of the CDR3 is TGTGCCATCACCGGGACAGCTAATGAAAAACTGTTTTTT.

This chain connects TRBV3-1 (or the pseudogene TRBV3-2) to TRBJ2-7; 7 bases align to TRBD1. The V gene's germline CDR1 is LGHDT and CDR2 YNNKEL (reference sequence). The CDR3 is 16 amino acids. The ends lost 4 bases at V and 1 base at J; junction bases unmatched: 10. The CDR3 reads CASSPRRGQRSYEQYF. In DNA, the CDR3 is TGTGCCAGCAGCCCTCGAAGGGGACAGCGGTCCTACGAGCAGTACTTC.

The rearrangement joins TRBV5-5 to TRBJ1-6; D remains unclear. From germline, CDR1 is SGHKS and CDR2 YYEKEE (reference sequence). The CDR3 has 15 residues. Trimming took 0 bases from V and 10 from J, leaving 14 bases between them. The DNA for the CDR3 is TGTGCCAGCAGCTTGGGAAACAGTCTCAGATCACCCCTCCACTTT. Amino acids: CASSLGNSLRSPLHF. The variable domain in full, completed from reference TRBV5-5 and TRBJ1-6, reads DAGVTQSPTHLIKTRGQQVTLRCSPISGHKSVSWYQQVLGQGPQFIFQYYEKEERGRGNFPDRFSARQFPNYSSELNVNALLLGDSALYLCASSLGNSLRSPLHFGNGTRLTVT.

V usage is TRBV21-1 and J usage is TRBJ2-2; the D segment call TRBD2 is taken from the table without a DNA check. TRBV21-1 is described as a pseudogene. The CDR3 runs 13 residues. CDR3 sequence: CASSKLGLGELFF. The CDR3 DNA follows: TGTGCCAGCAGCAAACTGGGACTCGGGGAGCTGTTTTTT.

The chain links TRBV18 to TRBJ1-4, with 8 nucleotides matching TRBD1. The CDR3 covers 15 residues. Trimming at V came to 1 base and at J to 8 bases, leaving 6 bases not matched to a gene. The germline V gene has CDR1 KGHSH and CDR2 LQKENI. CDR3 nucleotides: TGTGCCAGCTCACCACAGGCAGGGGGCAGCGAAAAACTGTTTTTT. This codes for CASSPQAGGSEKLFF.

This chain uses TRBV4-2 with TRBJ1-2, with D possibly matching TRBD1 (6 bases). The CDR3 has 15 amino acids. Germline lookup yields CDR1 LGHNA and CDR2 YNFKEQ. V gave up 0 bases and J gave up 8 bases, with 16 bases separating them. CDR3 coding DNA: TGTGCCAGCAGCCAAGAAGTGCGGGGGGCTGCCGGCTACACCTTC. This codes for CASSQEVRGAAGYTF.

The CDR3 region is CATSDPSGRTDTQYF. CDR3 DNA sequence: TGTGCCACCAGTGATCCTAGCGGGCGCACAGATACGCAGTATTTT. The chain has TRBV24-1 and TRBJ2-3, with 8 bases lining up with TRBD2. The V and J ends lost 3 bases and 1 base, in that order; junction bases with no gene match: 2. CDR1 KGHDR and CDR2 SFDVKD come from the germline V gene. This CDR3 spans 15 amino acids.

The chain links TRBV24-1 to TRBJ2-1; 9 bases are shared with TRBD2. Germline V gene sequence: CDR1 KGHDR, CDR2 SFDVKD. CDR3 length: 18 residues. Losses at the gene ends were 2 bases for V and 7 bases for J; bases not matched to a gene: 14. The CDR3 sequence is CATSDSPARAGGPNEQFF. The CDR3, as DNA: TGTGCCACCAGTGATTCCCCCGCCCGCGCGGGGGGGCCTAATGAGCAGTTCTTC.

This clone was found once. The chain combines TRBV30 with TRBJ1-1; 8 positions agree with TRBD1. Per the germline V gene, CDR1 is GTSNPN and CDR2 is SVGIG (reference sequence). The CDR3 is 15 residues long. The junction had 4 bases not matched to a gene; V was cut back by 0 bases and J by 1 base. CDR3 DNA sequence: TGTGCCTGGAGTGTTTTCCAGGGGGCGAACACTGAAGCTTTCTTT. Protein product: CAWSVFQGANTEAFF.

The chain joins TRBV4-3 to TRBJ1-3; D might be TRBD1 (5 bases). V gave up 2 bases and J gave up 3 bases, with 17 bases separating them. This CDR3 is built from 17 residues. The germline V gene encodes CDR1 LGHNA and CDR2 YSLEER. The CDR3 region is CASSQSGGGSYGNTIYF. The CDR3 region has the DNA TGCGCCAGCAGCCAATCGGGGGGGGGATCGTATGGAAACACCATATATTTT.

The chain recombines TRBV5-4 with TRBJ1-4; D call uncertain. Trimming left V 0 bases short and J 2 bases short, with 11 bases between. The germline gives CDR1 SGHNT, CDR2 YYREEE (reference sequence). The CDR3 length is 16 residues. As DNA, the CDR3 is TGTGCCAGCAGCTTGGAGCCGGGTCAGACTAATGAAAAACTGTTTTTT. It is translated as CASSLEPGQTNEKLFF.

This chain connects TRBV11-2 to TRBJ1-3; D remains ambiguous. CDR3 length: 15 residues. Trimming took 5 bases from V and 0 from J, leaving 11 bases between them. In germline, CDR1 is SGHAT, CDR2 FQNNGV. The CDR3 loop is CASSPDTTSGNTIYF. In DNA form, the CDR3 reads TGTGCCAGCAGCCCCGACACCACCTCTGGAAACACCATATATTTT.